The 3 T cell receptor beta chains in this list originate from one sample, sequenced in a study of post-analysis software for immune sequencing data. Study-level findings and limits: Patients showed TRBV5-6, TRBV5-1 and TRBV20-1 among four to six TRBV segments more frequent than in controls.

Sequencing libraries made from TCR beta cDNA carried unique molecular identifiers. Using its own MiXCR run on the PCR reads, TCRdb lists one record per CDR3 protein. The sample yields roughly 730,000 distinct CDR3 sequences, 25% to 30% seen once. For these TCRs, the target antigens are not known. The sequenced material came from blood. The receptors here all came from a girl aged 10 to 17 with multiple sclerosis.

The chain recombines TRBV6-6 with TRBJ1-5; 9 bases map to TRBD1. V lost 6 bases to trimming and J lost 12 bases; unmatched junction nucleotides: 9. CDR3 length: 13 amino acids. Germline-derived CDR1 and CDR2 are MNHNY and SVGAGI (reference sequence). The CDR3 DNA reads as TGTGCCAGCAGCCCGAGGACAGGGGAAGGCCAGCATTTT. Its protein product is CASSPRTGEGQHF.

The genes are TRBV11-2 and TRBJ1-2, with D hard to call. Germline lookup yields CDR1 SGHAT and CDR2 FQNNGV. The CDR3 is made up of 13 amino acids. Trimming removed 5 bases from V and 4 bases from J, with 11 bases in between. The CDR3 coding sequence is TGTGCCAGCAGCCGTGTACACCCCTATGGCTACACCTTC. It encodes CASSRVHPYGYTF.

The CDR3, as DNA: TGTGCCAGCAGTATCGGGGGGGGAGAGAGTTCCAATGAGCAGTTCTTC. Protein: CASSIGGGESSNEQFF. V and J are TRBV2 and TRBJ2-1, with 8 bases lining up with TRBD2. The CDR3 covers 16 residues. Germline trimming cut 5 bases from V and 6 bases from J; bases unmatched to any gene: 12. Germline V gene lookup returns CDR1 SNHLY and CDR2 FYNNEI.